This T cell receptor (beta chain) appears in the sequencing data of a study of graft-versus-host responses after intestinal transplantation. In the case of this clone: Its target is not known.

The CDR3 consists of 16 residues. CDR1 is SGDLS, CDR2 YYNGEE, per germline. The V gene lost 0 bases and the J gene lost 4 bases, with 16 bases spanning the gap. The data were produced by immunoSEQ multiplex PCR, yet TCRdb's version contains in-frame clones alone and is incomplete. This sample has fewer than 95,000 clones, with about 90% found just once. The receptor comes from a human donor who was the organ donor for an intestinal transplant. The specimen comprised unstimulated CD8+ T cells sorted from spleen or lymph node cells, sampled before transplant. This chain joins TRBV9 and TRBJ1-2; D gene unclear. The CDR3 here is CASSVGLSGFGYGYTF. CDR3 nucleotides: TGTGCCAGCAGCGTAGGCCTATCGGGGTTCGGCTATGGCTACACCTTC.